This TCR beta chain appears in the sequencing data of a study of shared clonotypes between healthy human individuals. General study findings and limits: What rarefaction showed was incomplete sorted-subset sequencing despite large depth.

Comments on this clone: Its target is not known. The same CDR3 is also encoded by other DNA sequences in this sample.

In the naive CD8 group, cells lacked CD45RO and were positively selected for CCR7, so terminally differentiated effector memory CD45RA+ cells were left out. This CDR3 has 13 residues. Trimming shortened V by 1 base and J by 6 bases, and 7 bases separated the two germline ends. In germline, CDR1 is SEHNR, CDR2 FQNEAQ (reference sequence). The authors ran the assay at deep level. TCRdb's copy holds only in-frame clones and misses some; the assay was immunoSEQ multiplex PCR. The sample lists under 2,000,000 clones, just under 95% seen once, with under 1.5% in the top ten. This rearrangement joins TRBV7-9 to TRBJ2-1; the D gene could be TRBD1 or TRBD2 (5 bases each). Material: naive CD8+ T cells sorted from blood. The receptor comes from a man between 18 and 29 years old in good health. CDR3 DNA sequence: TGTGCCAGCAGCTTAGTGGGGGTCAATGAGCAGTTCTTC. It yields the protein CASSLVGVNEQFF.